This TCR beta chain emerged from a study of blood T cell repertoires in COVID-19. How the authors handled the data: Quantification of nucleated cells was approximated via reference gene primer amplification. Sequencing was performed with immunoSEQ multiplex PCR; in TCRdb, only in-frame clones are kept and a portion is missing. The DNA was the basis for D and trimming; V, J and clone size are from that table. The sample contains about 200,000 clones, about 85% of which appear only once. CDR1 is SEHNR and CDR2 is FQNEAQ in the germline V gene (reference sequence). V lost 2 bases, J lost 4 bases, and 11 bases lay in between. The CDR3 is made up of 14 amino acids.

Sequencing was done on a sample of peripheral blood. This chain joins TRBV7-9 and TRBJ1-1; D may be TRBD1 (5 bases). The clonotype originates from a man between 35 and 55 years old with acute or convalescent COVID-19. The CDR3 loop is CASSLQWGGTEAFF. CDR3 sequence (DNA): TGTGCCAGCAGCTTACAATGGGGGGGCACTGAAGCTTTCTTT. Supplemented by reference TRBV7-9 and TRBJ1-1, the full variable domain reads DTGVSQNPRHKITKRGQNVTFRCDPISEHNRLYWYRQTLGQGPEFLTYFQNEAQLEKSRLLSDRFSAERPKGSFSTLEIQRTEQGDSAMYLCASSLQWGGTEAFFGQGTRLTVV.